This TCR beta chain was retrieved from a study of blood T cells in healthy people across ages. This clonotype was seen a few times. The CDR3 runs to 14 residues. Germline-derived CDR1 and CDR2 are MRHNA and SNTAGT. With 5 bases removed from V and 6 bases from J, the gap between germline ends came to 17 bases. Sample donors were healthy Caucasian individuals that came from Russia, aged roughly 6 to 95. The second PCR ran about 6 to 12 cycles with a sample-barcoded 5' primer and J-beta primers. A tag from a template-switch adaptor with 12 random nucleotides marked each cDNA molecule. TCRdb ran MiXCR on the 5' RACE reads and lists one entry per CDR3 protein. The table has 650,000 to 1,000,000 distinct CDR3 sequences, around 36% seen once.

The specimen sequenced was blood. The rearrangement uses TRBV6-4 and TRBJ2-7; a possible D gene is TRBD2 (5 bases). The sequence derives from a man aged 18 to 30 in good health. CDR3 protein: CASSMSIQSGEQYF. The CDR3 bases are TGTGCCAGCAGTATGAGCATACAAAGCGGCGAGCAGTACTTC.